The source of this T cell receptor (beta chain) is a study of T cells after yellow fever vaccination. Trimming stripped 3 bases from V and 8 bases from J, with 17 bases between. This CDR3 is 15 amino acids long. CDR1 is LNHDA, CDR2 SQIVND, per germline (reference sequence). The sample holds a few counts of this clonotype. TCRdb itself ran the 5' RACE reads through MiXCR, one entry per CDR3 protein. This table holds approximately 74,000 distinct CDR3 sequences, about 6.6% found once. The starting material was CD8+ T cells sorted from PBMCs, obtained more than 4 days after the first yellow fever vaccination. This receptor was taken from a man aged 18 to 35 who received the YFV17D yellow fever vaccine. V and J are TRBV19 and TRBJ2-1; a possible D gene is TRBD2 (7 bases). The CDR3 reads CASSMGGGGIDEQFF. The DNA of the CDR3 is TGTGCCAGTAGTATGGGGGGAGGGGGAATAGATGAGCAGTTCTTC.